The present entry profiles one T cell receptor (beta chain) with its context. TCRdb's table, derived via immunoSEQ multiplex PCR, lists solely in-frame clones and lacks some. The sample yields about 280,000 clones, more than 85% seen once. The data originate from a study of blood T cell repertoires in COVID-19. Study context: PBMCs, B-cell-depleted T cells, or T cells provided the cDNA or gDNA that made up the material.

Which cohort a participant joined came from the clinical history participants gave. V lost 2 bases and J lost 6, with 12 bases in between. The V gene's germline CDR1 is SGHTA and CDR2 FQGNSA. The CDR3 is 14 amino acids. The specimen was PBMCs or T cells enriched from blood (not recorded which). The rearrangement joins TRBV7-2 to TRBJ2-3; TRBD1 might be the D (5 bases). The sequence derives from a man aged 35-49 years who had been exposed to COVID-19. The CDR3, as DNA: TGTGCCAGCAGCTTAATCAGGGATGGGGATACGCAGTATTTT. Translating it yields CASSLIRDGDTQYF. Filled out from reference TRBV7-2 and TRBJ2-3, the complete variable domain reads GAGVSQSPSNKVTEKGKDVELRCDPISGHTALYWYRQSLGQGLEFLIYFQGNSAPDKSGLPSDRFSAERTGGSVSTLTIQRTQQEDSAVYLCASSLIRDGDTQYFGPGTRLTVL.